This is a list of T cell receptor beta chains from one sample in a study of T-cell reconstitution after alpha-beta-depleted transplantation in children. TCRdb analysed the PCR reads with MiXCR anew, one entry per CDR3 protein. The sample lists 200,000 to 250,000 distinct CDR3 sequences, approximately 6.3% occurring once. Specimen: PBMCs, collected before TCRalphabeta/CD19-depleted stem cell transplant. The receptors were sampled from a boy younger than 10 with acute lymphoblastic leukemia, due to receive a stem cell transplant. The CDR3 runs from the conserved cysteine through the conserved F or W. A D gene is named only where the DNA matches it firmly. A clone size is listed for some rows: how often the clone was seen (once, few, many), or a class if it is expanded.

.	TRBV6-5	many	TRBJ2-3	TGTGCCAGCAGTTACATAGGGCGGGGTAGCACAGATACGCAGTATTTT	CASSYIGRGSTDTQYF
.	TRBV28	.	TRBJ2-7	TGTGCCACCAATTCCTTCGGCTACGAGCAGTACTTC	CATNSFGYEQYF
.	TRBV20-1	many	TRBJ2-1	TGCAGTGTCGGGGGAGATAATGAGCAGTTCTTC	CSVGGDNEQFF
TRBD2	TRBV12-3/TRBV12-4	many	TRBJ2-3	TGTGCCAGCAGTTTACGACTAGCGGGGCTTACGCAGTATTTT	CASSLRLAGLTQYF
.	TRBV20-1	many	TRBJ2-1	TGCAGTGCTAGCTTCGGCCTTAGCTCCTACAATGAGCAGTTCTTC	CSASFGLSSYNEQFF
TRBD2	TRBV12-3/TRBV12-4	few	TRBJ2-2	TGTGCCAGCAGCCCTATAAAACTAGCGGGAGGGCCTGGCGGGGAGCTGTTTTTT	CASSPIKLAGGPGGELFF
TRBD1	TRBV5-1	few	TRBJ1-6	TGCGCCAGCAGCTTGGCCCTTTCAGGGGGAGGGTCACCCCTCCACTTT	CASSLALSGGGSPLHF
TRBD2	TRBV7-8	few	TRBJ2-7	TGTGCCAGCAGCTTAGGTCTGCTAGCGGGAGTTCGATACGAGCAGTACTTC	CASSLGLLAGVRYEQYF
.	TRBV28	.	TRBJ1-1	TGTGCCAGCAGTCCCCTTATCGGGGCTGAAGCTTTCTTT	CASSPLIGAEAFF
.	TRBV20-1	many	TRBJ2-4	TGCAGTGCTAGAGATCCCGTAGGGCCGGCCAAAAACATTCAGTACTTC	CSARDPVGPAKNIQYF
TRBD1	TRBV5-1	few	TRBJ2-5	TGCGCCAGCAGCTTGGAGAGGACAGGCCAGGGGGAGACCCAGTACTTC	CASSLERTGQGETQYF
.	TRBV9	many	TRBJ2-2	TGTGCCAGCAGCCAAATGGGAGGGGGGCCAGCCGGGGAGCTGTTTTTT	CASSQMGGGPAGELFF
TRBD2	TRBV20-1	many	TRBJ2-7	TGCAGTGCTAGAGGTACTAGCGGGGGGGTACCCTACGAGCAGTACTTC	CSARGTSGGVPYEQYF
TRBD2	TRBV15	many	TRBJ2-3	TGTGCCACCAGCAGAACACCAACTAGCGGTCCTAGCACAGATACGCAGTATTTT	CATSRTPTSGPSTDTQYF
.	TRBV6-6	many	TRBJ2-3	TGTGCCAGCACCTCCCCGGGGCTATCGGCAGATACGCAGTATTTT	CASTSPGLSADTQYF
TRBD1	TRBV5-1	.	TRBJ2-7	TGCGCCAGCAGCCTGGGACAGCTAGGTCTGGCGTACGAGCAGTACTTC	CASSLGQLGLAYEQYF
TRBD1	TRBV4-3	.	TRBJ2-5	TGCGCCAGCAGCCAAGAGACAGGGGGCGTAGAGACCCAGTACTTC	CASSQETGGVETQYF
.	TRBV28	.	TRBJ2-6	TGTGCCAGCAGTTACCCGCCAGGGCAATTCTCTGGGGCCAACGTCCTGACTTTC	CASSYPPGQFSGANVLTF
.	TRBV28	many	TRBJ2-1	TGTGCCAGCAGTTTAGTGGATGAGCAGTTCTTC	CASSLVDEQFF
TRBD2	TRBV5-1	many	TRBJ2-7	TGCGCCAGCTGGCGGGGGTCGCAGTTCCCCTACGAGCAGTACTTC	CASWRGSQFPYEQYF
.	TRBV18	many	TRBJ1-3	TGTGCCAGCTCACCTAATTTTTCGTCGGGAAACACCATATATTTT	CASSPNFSSGNTIYF
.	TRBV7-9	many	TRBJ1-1	TGTGCCAGCAGCTTAACACTCATCACGGGGGCTTTCTTT	CASSLTLITGAFF
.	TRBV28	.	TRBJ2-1	TGTGCCAGCAAAAGCGGGCCCTCCTACAATGAGCAGTTCTTC	CASKSGPSYNEQFF
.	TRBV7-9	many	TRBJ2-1	TGTGCCAGCAGCTTAGAGTGGGATGAGCAGTTCTTC	CASSLEWDEQFF
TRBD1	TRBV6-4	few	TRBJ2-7	TGTGCCAACCGCCGGGACAGGGGCCACGAGCAGTACTTC	CANRRDRGHEQYF
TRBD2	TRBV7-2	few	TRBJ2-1	TGTGCCAGCAGCCGTAGCGGGACACCTTACAATGAGCAGTTCTTC	CASSRSGTPYNEQFF
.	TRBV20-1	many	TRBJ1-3	TGCAGTGCTAGGATCCATGGAAACACCATATATTTT	CSARIHGNTIYF
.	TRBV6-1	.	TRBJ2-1	TGTGCCAGCACCCCTCAGGGCTCGTCCTACAATGAGCAGTTCTTC	CASTPQGSSYNEQFF
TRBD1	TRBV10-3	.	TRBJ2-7	TGTGCCACCCTGAGTCCGGGACAGGGTGCTCCTAGGGTGTTGGGCGAGCAGTACTTC	CATLSPGQGAPRVLGEQYF
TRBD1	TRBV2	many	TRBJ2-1	TGTGCCAGCAGTGTGGGATTACAGGGGCATGAGCAGTTCTTC	CASSVGLQGHEQFF
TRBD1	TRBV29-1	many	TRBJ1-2	TGCAGCGTTGGCGAGGGACAGGGGGACTACACCTTC	CSVGEGQGDYTF
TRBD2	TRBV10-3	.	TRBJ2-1	TGTGCCATCAGTGAGGGGACTAGCGGGAGTCTCTCCTACAATGAGCAGTTCTTC	CAISEGTSGSLSYNEQFF
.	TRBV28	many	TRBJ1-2	TGTGCCAGCAGTCCGGGACGAGGCTATGGCTACACCTTC	CASSPGRGYGYTF
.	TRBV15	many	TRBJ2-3	TGTGCCACCAGCAGAGGGTATAGGGGGATCACAGATACGCAGTATTTT	CATSRGYRGITDTQYF
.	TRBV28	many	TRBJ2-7	TGTGCCAGCAGTTTTTCGGAGGGTATCCGCTACGAGCAGTACTTC	CASSFSEGIRYEQYF